The source of this TCR beta chain is a study of healthy donors' naive CD4 and CD8 T cells. Findings and caveats of the study: A reported CD4+/CD8+ bias affected most V and J genes in naive cells. Roughly 13% of CD4/CD8 propensity variance appeared explained by V, J and CDR3 charge.

A linear amplification protocol produced the TCR libraries from around 0.55 ug of total RNA. TCRdb re-called the reads through MiXCR, storing one row per CDR3 protein. The data contain about 180,000 distinct CDR3 sequences, 74% of them seen just once; the ten biggest clones take up more than 2%. Germline CDR1 MNHEY, CDR2 SMNVEV (reference sequence). This CDR3 has 17 residues. J was trimmed by 2 bases and V by 1 base; bases with no gene match: 7. Concerning this clonotype: Its antigen is unknown.

The origin of this receptor is a pool of human donors in good health; the sample pools cells from several healthy donors. The chain is built from TRBV27 and TRBJ2-3, with 9 positions matching TRBD2. The material sequenced was naive CD4+ and CD8+ T cells sorted from blood, pooled from several donors. Here the CDR3 reads CASSLWMPSGDTDTQYF. In DNA, the CDR3 is TGTGCCAGCAGTTTATGGATGCCTAGCGGGGACACAGATACGCAGTATTTT.